The TCR beta chain under discussion was sequenced for a study of T cell repertoires in cytomegalovirus infection. Whole-study context: Through public TCR beta signatures, both CMV infection and matching HLA type were indicated.

Germline assignment: CDR1 DFQATT and CDR2 SNEGSKA (reference sequence). V was pared by 1 base and J by 8 bases, with 4 bases of the junction left unmatched. CDR3 size: 14 residues. TCRdb reprocessed the reads via MiXCR and lists one record per CDR3 protein. The sample has 300,000 or so distinct CDR3 sequences, approximately 10% seen once. This clonotype was seen many times. Its antigen is currently unknown. Overall study results and limits: HLA-C-restricted, CMV-specific TCR beta clonotypes were dominant ex vivo. Summed frequency of shared TCR beta families picked out CMV carriers who also had the relevant HLA.

The clonotype was recovered from a human donor in good health (CMV status not recorded). Some clones in this sample may be carry-over from other donors' samples. Sample: PBMCs. This chain uses TRBV20-1 with TRBJ2-1, with 11 bases fitting TRBD2. CDR3 region: CSARGLAGTHEQFF. The CDR3 nucleotides are TGCAGTGCTAGAGGACTAGCGGGGACCCATGAGCAGTTCTTC.